Each of the 16 T cell receptor beta chains below was sequenced from the same sample in a study of blood T cell repertoires in COVID-19. Clones were sequenced by immunoSEQ multiplex PCR, and TCRdb holds only the in-frame ones, with some missing. The sample includes hundreds of thousands of clones, over 70% of them seen just once. The sequenced sample consisted of peripheral blood. The receptors were sampled from a woman over 75 with acute or convalescent COVID-19.

The rearrangement joins TRBV11-2 to TRBJ2-1; 8 bases align to TRBD2. The germline gives CDR1 SGHAT, CDR2 FQNNGV. The CDR3 consists of 15 residues. Unmatched junction bases numbered 9, after V lost 7 bases and J lost 4 bases. CDR3 residues: CASTRSGGDYNEQFF. Written as DNA, the CDR3 is TGTGCCAGCACCCGATCCGGGGGGGATTACAATGAGCAGTTCTTC.

This clone was counted only a few times. The chain combines TRBV19 with TRBJ2-5; D perhaps matches TRBD1 (6 bases). The CDR3 length is 13 residues. The germline V gene has CDR1 LNHDA and CDR2 SQIVND (reference sequence). V was cut by 5 bases and J by 5 bases, with 12 bases left in between. The CDR3, as DNA: TGTGCCAGTAGTGCCGGACAGTTTGAGACCCAGTACTTC. It encodes CASSAGQFETQYF.

The CDR3 region is CASSQTPYLAGVRDTQYF. CDR3 nucleotide sequence: TGCGCCAGCAGCCAAACCCCTTACCTAGCGGGAGTGCGGGATACGCAGTATTTT. The V gene is TRBV4-1, the J gene TRBJ2-3; 10 nucleotides match TRBD2. Per germline, CDR1 MGHRA and CDR2 YSYEKL. This CDR3 has 18 amino acids. V shed 2 bases and J 6 bases; nucleotides not matched to a gene: 14.

The V gene is TRBV5-1, the J gene TRBJ1-3, with 10 nucleotides matching TRBD1. With V trimmed by 4 bases and J by 1 base, 11 bases remained unmatched. Germline V gene sequence: CDR1 SGHRS, CDR2 YFSETQ. The CDR3 sequence is 18 residues long. The CDR3 loop reads CASSPFPGQGHSGNTIYF. The CDR3 DNA follows: TGCGCCAGCAGCCCCTTCCCGGGACAGGGGCATTCTGGAAACACCATATATTTT.

This clone was counted a single time. The chain combines TRBV5-1 with TRBJ1-1, with 9 nucleotides matching TRBD1. This CDR3 is built from 15 residues. Losses at the gene ends were 3 bases for V and 4 bases for J; bases not matched to a gene: 7. From germline, CDR1 is SGHRS and CDR2 YFSETQ. CDR3 loop: CASSWTGEDSTEAFF. The DNA for the CDR3 is TGCGCCAGCAGCTGGACAGGGGAAGATAGCACTGAAGCTTTCTTT.

V gene TRBV29-1 combines with J gene TRBJ1-2; TRBD1 matches 7 bases. CDR3 length: 13 residues. The ends lost 5 bases at V and 0 bases at J; junction bases unmatched: 3. CDR1 SQVTM and CDR2 ANQGSEA come from the germline V gene. Here the CDR3 reads CSVLQGTNYGYTF. The CDR3 bases are TGCAGCGTTTTACAGGGGACTAACTATGGCTACACCTTC.

The chain recombines TRBV2 with TRBJ1-6; D is unclear. V dropped 5 bases and J dropped 6 bases, with 14 bases sitting between them. This CDR3 contains 15 residues. Germline assignment: CDR1 SNHLY and CDR2 FYNNEI. The chain's CDR3 is CASSPVATGNSPLHF. As DNA, the CDR3 is TGTGCCAGCAGTCCTGTGGCGACTGGTAATTCACCCCTCCACTTT.

The V and J genes are TRBV4-1 and TRBJ2-1, with 15 positions matching TRBD2. The germline CDR1 and CDR2 sequences are MGHRA and YSYEKL. Germline trimming cut 4 bases from V and 7 bases from J; bases unmatched to any gene: 2. The CDR3 is made up of 15 amino acids. The DNA of the CDR3 is TGCGCCAGCAGCCTAGGACTAGCGGGAGGGAATGAGCAGTTCTTC. It is translated as CASSLGLAGGNEQFF.

The chain employs TRBV7-2 and TRBJ2-1, with TRBD2 matching over 10 bases. After removal of 1 base from V and 7 bases from J, the junction contained 4 bases not matched to a gene. The CDR3 has 15 residues. Germline values: CDR1 SGHTA, CDR2 FQGNSA. DNA for the CDR3: TGTGCCAGCAGCTTAGGAAGCGGGGGGGCGAATGAGCAGTTCTTC. It is translated as CASSLGSGGANEQFF.

The chain uses TRBV7-2 and TRBJ2-5; 11 nucleotides agree with TRBD2. Unmatched junction bases numbered 4, after V lost 3 bases and J lost 1 base. Germline V gene sequence: CDR1 SGHTA, CDR2 FQGNSA. The CDR3 spans 16 residues. The CDR3 loop is CASSFQGLAVQETQYF. CDR3 nucleotides: TGTGCCAGCAGCTTCCAGGGACTAGCGGTCCAAGAGACCCAGTACTTC. Using reference TRBV7-2 and TRBJ2-5 for the parts outside the CDR3, the full variable domain is GAGVSQSPSNKVTEKGKDVELRCDPISGHTALYWYRQSLGQGLEFLIYFQGNSAPDKSGLPSDRFSAERTGGSVSTLTIQRTQQEDSAVYLCASSFQGLAVQETQYFGPGTRLLVL.

This clone was counted a few times. The chain carries TRBV7-9 and TRBJ2-2, with D perhaps TRBD2 (6 bases). The CDR3 is 13 residues long. CDR1 and CDR2 from the germline V gene are SEHNR and FQNEAQ (reference sequence). Trimming left V 4 bases short and J 4 bases short, with 7 bases between. The CDR3 here is CASSSGLTGELFF. CDR3 in DNA: TGTGCCAGCAGCTCGGGACTCACCGGGGAGCTGTTTTTT.

The chain combines TRBV30 with TRBJ2-1; 7 nucleotides agree with TRBD2. J was trimmed by 0 bases and V by 2 bases; bases with no gene match: 4. Germline V CDR1 and CDR2: GTSNPN, SVGIG (reference sequence). The CDR3 contains 15 residues. CDR3 nucleotide sequence: TGTGCCTGGAGTTCAGCGGGGAGCTCCTACAATGAGCAGTTCTTC. Its protein product is CAWSSAGSSYNEQFF.

This chain connects TRBV10-3 to TRBJ1-4, with TRBD1 as a possible D gene (6 bases). Between the trimmed V and J ends, which lost 6 bases and 0 bases, there was a span of 14 bases. The CDR3 extends over 16 amino acids. CDR1 is ENHRY and CDR2 is SYGVKD in the germline V gene. For the CDR3, the DNA is TGTGCCATCAGCGCTAGACAGGCGGCAACTAATGAAAAACTGTTTTTT. As protein: CAISARQAATNEKLFF.

J is TRBJ2-7 and V is TRBV3-1 (or the pseudogene TRBV3-2); maybe TRBD2 (5 bases). The CDR3 covers 14 residues. The germline gives CDR1 LGHDT, CDR2 YNNKEL (reference sequence). Trimming stripped 5 bases from V and 2 bases from J, with 13 bases between. The CDR3 is CASSFRRAPYEQYF. As DNA, the CDR3 is TGTGCCAGCAGCTTCCGGCGGGCCCCCTACGAGCAGTACTTC.

CDR3 in DNA: TGTGCCAGCAGCCAAGGGACTAGCGGGGGGGCCTACAATGAGCAGTTCTTC. Translation gives CASSQGTSGGAYNEQFF. The chain employs TRBV3-1 (or the pseudogene TRBV3-2) and TRBJ2-1, with 15 bases matching TRBD2. The CDR3 contains 17 residues. Trimming cost V 1 base and J 2 bases; bases outside gene matches: 0. CDR1 and CDR2 from the germline V gene are LGHDT and YNNKEL (reference sequence).

This rearrangement joins TRBV30 to TRBJ1-4; perhaps TRBD1 as D (6 bases). This CDR3 contains 16 residues. V was shortened by 2 bases and J by 2 bases, with 15 bases between the two germline ends. CDR1 GTSNPN and CDR2 SVGIG come from the germline V gene (reference sequence). The DNA of the CDR3 is TGTGCCTGGAGTTTAAGGGGGTCGAGTACTAATGAAAAACTGTTTTTT. This encodes CAWSLRGSSTNEKLFF.